These T cell receptor beta chains were read from a single sample in a study of spatial heterogeneity in lung cancer. TCRdb passed the 5' RACE reads through MiXCR, listing each CDR3 protein once. The sample lists roughly 25,000 distinct CDR3 sequences, about 7% occurring once. Source: PBMCs, taken at surgery. These receptors were collected from a male donor with early-stage non-small cell lung cancer. CDR3s include the opening cysteine and the closing phenylalanine or tryptophan. D genes are given only for firm matches. Clone size appears in some rows only: once, few, many, or a class for an expanded clone.

v_gene,abundance,j_gene,d_gene,CDR3nt,CDR3aa
TRBV20-1,many,TRBJ2-1,TRBD1,TGCAGTGCTAGTCCCACAGGGGCCGAGCAGTTCTTC,CSASPTGAEQFF
TRBV6-6,-,TRBJ2-7,-,TGTGCCAGCAGTTCGGACGGCTCCTACGAGCAGTACTTC,CASSSDGSYEQYF
TRBV5-4,many,TRBJ2-2,-,TGTGCCAGCAGTCGTAACACCGGGGAGCTGTTTTTT,CASSRNTGELFF
TRBV5-6,many,TRBJ1-4,-,TGTGCCAGCAGCTTTTTTCGCCCACTAGATGAAAAACTGTTTTTT,CASSFFRPLDEKLFF
TRBV6-5,few,TRBJ2-1,TRBD2,TGTGCCAGTCGACTAGCGGGAGGAAATGAGCAGTTCTTC,CASRLAGGNEQFF
TRBV19,-,TRBJ2-1,TRBD2,TGTGCCAGTAGTGTCGGACTAGCGGGAAGTAAGGAGCAGTTCTTC,CASSVGLAGSKEQFF
TRBV25-1,many,TRBJ2-2,-,TGTGCCAGCAGTGCCGCGGGGAACACCGGGGAGCTGTTTTTT,CASSAAGNTGELFF
TRBV20-1,medium-sized,TRBJ1-5,-,TGCAGTGCTGGGCCTATTTTCAGTAGCAATCAGCCCCAGCATTTT,CSAGPIFSSNQPQHF
TRBV11-2,many,TRBJ2-1,TRBD1,TGTGCCAGCAGCATGGGACAGGTTGAGCAGTTCTTC,CASSMGQVEQFF
TRBV3-1,many,TRBJ1-1,TRBD1,TGTGCCAGCAGCCCAGTCCCGGGACAGAACCAAAACACTGAAGCTTTCTTT,CASSPVPGQNQNTEAFF
TRBV10-3,many,TRBJ2-3,TRBD2,TGTGCCATCAGTGGCGAGCGGGGGGTTCCACGGAGCACAGATACGCAGTATTTT,CAISGERGVPRSTDTQYF
TRBV9,many,TRBJ2-2,TRBD2,TGTGCCAGCAGCAGTAGCGGGAGCGGCACCGGGGAGCTGTTTTTT,CASSSSGSGTGELFF
TRBV7-2,-,TRBJ1-2,-,TGTGCCAGCAGCTTAATGGACCATTTGACGGAGATGCTTAATGGCTACACCTTC,CASSLMDHLTEMLNGYTF
TRBV20-1,few,TRBJ2-7,TRBD1,TGCAGTGTATGGGGACAGGAGACCTACGAGCAGTACTTC,CSVWGQETYEQYF
TRBV28,medium-sized,TRBJ2-1,TRBD2,TGTGCCAGCAGTTCCCCGAGCGGGAGCTCCTACAATGAGCAGTTCTTC,CASSSPSGSSYNEQFF
TRBV6-5,once,TRBJ2-7,TRBD1,TGTGCCAGCAGGATGACAGGGGGCGAGCAGTACTTC,CASRMTGGEQYF
TRBV9,few,TRBJ2-5,-,TGTGCCAGCAGCACCCGGGGAAGGGGAGAGACCCAGTACTTC,CASSTRGRGETQYF
TRBV6-5,many,TRBJ2-1,-,TGTGCCAGCAGTTCTGGGACGGAGCTTAGTGAGCAGTTCTTC,CASSSGTELSEQFF
TRBV5-6,-,TRBJ1-1,-,TGTGCCAGCAGCTCGGATGTCAGGGGAGCTGAAGCTTTCTTT,CASSSDVRGAEAFF
TRBV28,medium-sized,TRBJ2-4,TRBD1,TGTGCCAGCCGGGACAGGAAAAGGGGAGGCAAAAACATTCAGTACTTC,CASRDRKRGGKNIQYF
TRBV5-1,medium-sized,TRBJ1-6,TRBD1,TGCGCCAGCAGCCCAAGGCAGGGGGGAAATTCACCCCTCCACTTT,CASSPRQGGNSPLHF
TRBV10-3,many,TRBJ2-3,-,TGTGCCATCAGCGACAGATCAGATACGCAGTATTTT,CAISDRSDTQYF
TRBV3-1,-,TRBJ2-7,TRBD2,TGTGCCAGCAGCCAAGGGGGAGGGCGAGTCCACGAGCAGTACTTC,CASSQGGGRVHEQYF
TRBV3-1,few,TRBJ2-5,-,TGTGCCAGCAGCCAAGCGGGCCCACAAGAGACCCAGTACTTC,CASSQAGPQETQYF
TRBV7-9,many,TRBJ1-2,TRBD1,TGTGCCAGCAGCTTGTGGGACAGTCATGGCTACACCTTC,CASSLWDSHGYTF
TRBV5-4,many,TRBJ2-2,-,TGTGCCAGCAGCTCCGGTGCCAACCCCGGGGAGCTGTTTTTT,CASSSGANPGELFF
TRBV3-1,many,TRBJ2-7,TRBD2,TGTGCCAGCAGCCGTGGAGCGGGAGGGCTTTACGAGCAGTACTTC,CASSRGAGGLYEQYF
TRBV7-9,many,TRBJ2-5,TRBD1,TGTGCCAGCAGCTTAGCGCTCGGACAGGGACAAGAGACCCAGTACTTC,CASSLALGQGQETQYF
TRBV28,many,TRBJ2-5,-,TGTGCCAGCAGTCCCCGGAGGTTGAAGGAGACCCAGTACTTC,CASSPRRLKETQYF
TRBV5-1,many,TRBJ1-1,-,TGCGCCAGCAGCTCGAACCCGGACGGCAACACTGAAGCTTTCTTT,CASSSNPDGNTEAFF